These 17 T cell receptor beta chains were sequenced from one sample in a study of blood T cells in healthy people across ages. The authors ran a second PCR of 7 to 11 cycles using a sample-barcoded 5' primer and a J-beta primer mix. One entry per CDR3 protein, called by TCRdb with MiXCR from the 5' RACE reads. The data show about 1.6 million distinct CDR3 sequences, with roughly 32% seen just once and over 9% held by the top ten. The specimen sequenced was blood. Source of these receptors: a young woman in good health.

The chain joins TRBV20-1 to TRBJ2-3; 9 bases are shared with TRBD1. The CDR3 runs to 14 residues. CDR1 and CDR2 (germline): DFQATT, SNEGSKA (reference sequence). The trim removed 4 bases at V and 4 bases at J, leaving 6 bases unmatched. The CDR3 is CSANYRGRADTQYF. The CDR3, as DNA: TGCAGTGCTAATTACAGGGGGCGCGCAGATACGCAGTATTTT.

The chain employs TRBV6-5 and TRBJ2-6; D unclear. The CDR3 has 15 amino acids. The germline CDR1 and CDR2 sequences are MNHEY and SVGAGI. V gave up 0 bases and J gave up 1 base, with 4 bases separating them. CDR3 nucleotide sequence: TGTGCCAGCAGTTACTCGGTTTCTGGGGCCAACGTCCTGACTTTC. It yields the protein CASSYSVSGANVLTF.

The genes are TRBV12-3 or TRBV12-4 and TRBJ1-2; D call uncertain. Between the trimmed V and J ends, which lost 6 bases and 4 bases, there was a span of 15 bases. CDR3 size: 14 residues. CDR3 in amino acids: CASRPVRVSYGYTF. The CDR3 DNA reads as TGTGCCAGCAGGCCGGTTCGGGTCAGCTATGGCTACACCTTC.

The chain links TRBV15 to TRBJ2-2; the D is unclear. This CDR3 is 13 amino acids long. Germline V gene data show CDR1 as LNHNV and CDR2 as YYDKDF (reference sequence). Between the trimmed V and J ends, which lost 1 base and 6 bases, there was a span of 6 bases. The CDR3 nucleotides are TGTGCCACCAGCAGAGTTTTAGCCGGGGAGCTGTTTTTT. Its translation: CATSRVLAGELFF.

The CDR3 reads CASSFPPGQANTGELFF. As DNA, the CDR3 is TGTGCCAGCAGTTTCCCCCCCGGACAGGCAAACACCGGGGAGCTGTTTTTT. The chain links TRBV12-3 or TRBV12-4 to TRBJ2-2; 7 bases map to TRBD1. The CDR3 is 17 amino acids. Trimming took 3 bases from V and 2 from J; bases not matched to a gene: 9.

This clonotype has a handful of counts. V gene TRBV5-1 combines with J gene TRBJ2-5; D is undetermined. This CDR3 has 13 residues. The germline V and J ends were trimmed by 4 bases and 2 bases, with 9 bases remaining between them. The germline V gene has CDR1 SGHRS and CDR2 YFSETQ. The CDR3 nucleotides are TGCGCCAGCAGCCCCCCGCAGCAAGAGACCCAGTACTTC. Encoded protein: CASSPPQQETQYF. Drawing the rest from reference TRBV5-1 and TRBJ2-5, the complete variable domain is KAGVTQTPRYLIKTRGQQVTLSCSPISGHRSVSWYQQTPGQGLQFLFEYFSETQRNKGNFPGRFSGRQFSNSRSEMNVSTLELGDSALYLCASSPPQQETQYFGPGTRLLVL.

This chain connects TRBV5-6 to TRBJ1-2; D not certain. V was trimmed by 0 bases and J by 4 bases, leaving 10 bases between them. The CDR3 extends over 14 amino acids. Germline V lookup: CDR1 SGHDT, CDR2 YYEEEE. The CDR3 DNA follows: TGTGCCAGCAGCTTGGTGGGAACCTTCTATGGCTACACCTTC. Translated, it gives CASSLVGTFYGYTF. The full variable domain, rest sourced from reference TRBV5-6 and TRBJ1-2, is DAGVTQSPTHLIKTRGQQVTLRCSPKSGHDTVSWYQQALGQGPQFIFQYYEEEERQRGNFPDRFSGHQFPNYSSELNVNALLLGDSALYLCASSLVGTFYGYTFGSGTRLTVV.

This clonotype was seen a handful of times. CDR3 amino acids: CASSQDRDWNTEAFF. CDR3 nucleotide sequence: TGTGCCAGCAGCCAGGACAGGGACTGGAACACTGAAGCTTTCTTT. The chain has TRBV3-1 and TRBJ1-1, with TRBD1 identical over 8 bases. Germline CDR1 is LGHDT and CDR2 is YNNKEL (reference sequence). There are 15 residues in the CDR3. The junction had 4 bases not matched to a gene; V was cut back by 3 bases and J by 1 base.

The rearrangement links TRBV20-1 to TRBJ2-5, with 9 bases identical to TRBD2. Germline assignment: CDR1 DFQATT and CDR2 SNEGSKA (reference sequence). The trim removed 4 bases at V and 5 bases at J, leaving 11 bases unmatched. The CDR3 is 15 amino acids. CDR3 residues: CSAKRQRGALETQYF. The CDR3 DNA reads as TGCAGTGCTAAGCGCCAGCGGGGGGCCCTGGAGACCCAGTACTTC.

The chain recombines TRBV9 with TRBJ2-3, with 7 positions matching TRBD2. V lost 1 base to trimming and J lost 7 bases; unmatched junction nucleotides: 9. Germline V gene lookup returns CDR1 SGDLS and CDR2 YYNGEE. CDR3 length: 15 residues. The CDR3 spells CASSVSGTGLHTQYF. The CDR3 coding sequence is TGTGCCAGCAGCGTAAGCGGGACTGGCCTCCATACGCAGTATTTT.

The chain recombines TRBV10-3 with TRBJ1-2; 7 bases are a match to TRBD1. The ends lost 6 bases at V and 6 bases at J; junction bases unmatched: 7. This CDR3 has 13 residues. The germline V gene has CDR1 ENHRY and CDR2 SYGVKD. CDR3 sequence (DNA): TGTGCCATCAGCCCGAGAGGGGGCGATGGCTACACCTTC. Translated, it gives CAISPRGGDGYTF.

As to this clonotype: At one end the junction does not follow the germline gene, possibly because of a read error. This chain uses TRBV7-9 with TRBJ1-1; D ambiguous. The CDR3 extends over 15 amino acids. Per germline, CDR1 SEHNR and CDR2 FQNEAQ (reference sequence). The CDR3 DNA follows: TGTGCCAGCAGCTTAGGGGTCCAGATGAACACTAAAGCTTTCTTT. This encodes CASSLGVQMNTKAFF.

This sequence joins TRBV20-1 and TRBJ1-4, with D uncertain. Trimming stripped 2 bases from V and 2 bases from J, with 9 bases between. Looked up from germline, CDR1 is DFQATT and CDR2 is SNEGSKA (reference sequence). The length of the CDR3 is 14 residues. The chain's CDR3 is CSARIGRTNEKLFF. The CDR3 DNA sequence: TGCAGTGCTAGAATCGGGCGGACTAATGAAAAACTGTTTTTT.

The V and J genes are TRBV20-1 and TRBJ2-1; 8 bases agree with TRBD2. The CDR3 sequence is 16 residues long. Germline loops: CDR1 DFQATT, CDR2 SNEGSKA (reference sequence). J gave up 0 bases and V 0 bases, and 4 bases lay outside the gene matches. The CDR3 nucleotides read TGCAGTGCTAGAGATCGGGAGGGCTTCTCCTACAATGAGCAGTTCTTC. Encoded protein: CSARDREGFSYNEQFF.

In this sample, this clonotype turned up a few times. This chain joins TRBV6-1 and TRBJ1-5; no definite D call. Germline CDR1 MNHNS, CDR2 SASEGT. V dropped 5 bases and J dropped 1 base, with 12 bases sitting between them. The CDR3 spans 15 residues. CDR3 protein: CASSFPAGSNQPQHF. For the CDR3, the DNA is TGTGCCAGCAGTTTCCCCGCGGGGAGCAATCAGCCCCAGCATTTT.

This clonotype was counted at least ten times. V gene TRBV4-1 combines with J gene TRBJ2-1; D call uncertain. The CDR3 loop spans 17 amino acids. The V end was cut by 1 base, the J end by 0 bases, with 13 bases between. Germline CDR1 MGHRA, CDR2 YSYEKL. CDR3 residues: CASSQGVVRNSYNEQFF. CDR3 in DNA: TGCGCCAGCAGCCAAGGGGTTGTCCGCAACTCCTACAATGAGCAGTTCTTC.

J is TRBJ2-7 and V is TRBV27, with 10 nucleotides matching TRBD2. This CDR3 is built from 18 residues. Germline values: CDR1 MNHEY, CDR2 SMNVEV (reference sequence). The junction had 15 bases not matched to a gene; V was cut back by 3 bases and J by 4 bases. As DNA, the CDR3 is TGTGCCAGCAGTTTCGGGCTAGCGGGAGCGTTCCCCCAATACGAGCAGTACTTC. It codes for CASSFGLAGAFPQYEQYF.